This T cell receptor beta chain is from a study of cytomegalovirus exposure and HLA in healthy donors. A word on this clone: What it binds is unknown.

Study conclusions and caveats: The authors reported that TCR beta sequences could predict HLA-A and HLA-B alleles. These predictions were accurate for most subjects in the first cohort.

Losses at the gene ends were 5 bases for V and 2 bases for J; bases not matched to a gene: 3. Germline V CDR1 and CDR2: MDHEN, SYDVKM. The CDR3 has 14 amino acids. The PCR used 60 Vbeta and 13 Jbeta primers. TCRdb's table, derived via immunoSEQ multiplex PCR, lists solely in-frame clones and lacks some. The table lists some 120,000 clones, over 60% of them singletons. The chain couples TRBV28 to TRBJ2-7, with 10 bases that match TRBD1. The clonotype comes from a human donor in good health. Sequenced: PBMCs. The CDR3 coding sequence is TGTGCCAGCAGTAAGACAGGGGGCCCCTACGAGCAGTACTTC. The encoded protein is CASSKTGGPYEQYF.